This entry concerns a single T cell receptor (beta chain). Its specificity is unknown. A multiplex PCR was run with 60 Vbeta primers and 13 Jbeta primers. Generated by immunoSEQ multiplex PCR, the TCRdb table keeps only in-frame clones and is missing some. The sample holds approximately 110,000 clones, approximately 80% seen once. After removal of 3 bases from V and 2 bases from J, the junction contained 2 bases not matched to a gene. The CDR3 is 13 residues long. The V gene's germline CDR1 is SQVTM and CDR2 ANQGSEA. The entry originates in a study of cytomegalovirus exposure and HLA in healthy donors. Whole-study findings and limits: The authors enumerated 180 or so TCR beta chains as linked to cytomegalovirus.

The sequencing input was PBMCs. This clonotype was obtained from a woman aged 25 to 45 in good health and CMV-seronegative. V and J are TRBV29-1 and TRBJ2-3; 7 bases line up with TRBD2. The CDR3 DNA follows: TGCAGCGTTGAGCTAGCGGTCACAGATACGCAGTATTTT. This codes for CSVELAVTDTQYF.